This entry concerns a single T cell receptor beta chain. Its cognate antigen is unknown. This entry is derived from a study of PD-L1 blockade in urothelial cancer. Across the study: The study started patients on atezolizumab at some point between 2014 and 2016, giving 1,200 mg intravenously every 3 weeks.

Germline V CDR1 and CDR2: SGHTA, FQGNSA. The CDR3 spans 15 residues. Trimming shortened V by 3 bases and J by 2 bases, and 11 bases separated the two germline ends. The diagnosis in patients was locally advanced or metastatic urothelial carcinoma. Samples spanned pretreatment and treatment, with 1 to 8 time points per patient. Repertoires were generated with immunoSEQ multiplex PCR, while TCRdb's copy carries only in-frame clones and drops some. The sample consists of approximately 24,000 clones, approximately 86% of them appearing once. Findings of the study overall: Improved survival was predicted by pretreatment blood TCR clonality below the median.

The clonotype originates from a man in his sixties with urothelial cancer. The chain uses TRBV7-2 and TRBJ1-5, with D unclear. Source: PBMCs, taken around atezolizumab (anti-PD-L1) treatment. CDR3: CASSFLNSRNQPQHF. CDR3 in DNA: TGTGCCAGCAGCTTTCTAAACAGCCGCAATCAGCCCCAGCATTTT.